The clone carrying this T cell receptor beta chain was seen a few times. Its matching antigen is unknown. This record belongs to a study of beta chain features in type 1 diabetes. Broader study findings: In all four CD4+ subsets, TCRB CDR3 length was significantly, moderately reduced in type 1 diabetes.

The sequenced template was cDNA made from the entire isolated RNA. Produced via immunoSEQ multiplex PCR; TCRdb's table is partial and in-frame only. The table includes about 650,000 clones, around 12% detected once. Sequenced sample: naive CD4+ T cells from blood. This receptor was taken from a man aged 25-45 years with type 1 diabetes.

CDR3 loop: CASSPRQGSNEQYF. The CDR3 coding sequence is TGTGCCAGCTCACCTAGACAGGGTAGCAACGAGCAGTACTTC. The J gene is TRBJ2-7, the V gene TRBV18; the match to TRBD1 covers 7 bases. The CDR3 runs to 14 residues. Germline V lookup: CDR1 KGHSH, CDR2 LQKENI. Unmatched junction bases numbered 7, after V lost 3 bases and J lost 5 bases. Together with reference TRBV18 and TRBJ2-7, the CDR3 gives the full variable domain: NAGVMQNPRHLVRRRGQEARLRCSPMKGHSHVYWYRQLPEEGLKFMVYLQKENIIDESGMPKERFSAEFPKEGPSILRIQQVVRGDSAAYFCASSPRQGSNEQYFGPGTRLTVT.